The 3 T cell receptor beta chains below all came from one sample that was sequenced in a study of vaccination and CD4 T cells after COVID-19. Cultured CD4+ T cell DNA underwent sequencing with the Oncomine TCR Beta short-read assay. TCRdb recomputed calls from the PCR reads with MiXCR, one row per CDR3 protein. The sample holds some 14,000 distinct CDR3 sequences, over 65% seen once. Treatment specified: approximately nine-day PBMC culture with coronavirus spike peptide pools or control peptides (ViraFEST assay). Antigens for these TCRs are unknown. The specimen was CD4+ T cells from blood, cultured in vitro. These receptors all stem from a human donor who had recovered from COVID-19.

This clonotype was picked up a small number of times. The chain carries TRBV21-1 and TRBJ2-7. TRBV21-1 is assigned pseudogene status. The CDR3 totals 11 residues. The CDR3 DNA reads TGTGCCAGCTCAAATCTCTACGAGCAGTACTTC. Translation gives CASSNLYEQYF.

This rearrangement joins TRBV6-2 or TRBV6-3 to TRBJ2-7, with TRBD1 as a possible D gene (5 bases). CDR3 length: 15 residues. The V gene's germline CDR1 is MNHEY and CDR2 SVGEGT. Between the trimmed V and J ends, which lost 7 bases and 0 bases, there was a span of 16 bases. CDR3: CASTQWGGSSYEQYF. The CDR3 DNA sequence: TGTGCCAGCACCCAATGGGGCGGCAGCTCCTACGAGCAGTACTTC.

The rearrangement links TRBV7-2 to TRBJ2-3, with unresolved D. The germline V gene encodes CDR1 SGHTA and CDR2 FQGNSA. V was trimmed by 4 bases and J by 4 bases, leaving 9 bases between them. CDR3 length: 13 amino acids. CDR3 amino acids: CASSYRGPDTQYF. In nucleotides, the CDR3 is TGTGCCAGCAGCTATAGAGGCCCAGATACGCAGTATTTT.